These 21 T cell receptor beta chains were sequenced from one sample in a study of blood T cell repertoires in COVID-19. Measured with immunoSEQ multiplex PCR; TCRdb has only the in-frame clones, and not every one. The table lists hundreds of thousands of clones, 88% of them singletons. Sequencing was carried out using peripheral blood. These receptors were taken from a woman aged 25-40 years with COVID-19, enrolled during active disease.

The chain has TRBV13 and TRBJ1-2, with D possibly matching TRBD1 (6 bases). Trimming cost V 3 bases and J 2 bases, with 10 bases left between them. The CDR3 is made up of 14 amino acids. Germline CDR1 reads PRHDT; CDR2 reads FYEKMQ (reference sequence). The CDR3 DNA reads TGTGCCAGCAGCTTCGAGGGGGGGAACTATGGCTACACCTTC. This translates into CASSFEGGNYGYTF.

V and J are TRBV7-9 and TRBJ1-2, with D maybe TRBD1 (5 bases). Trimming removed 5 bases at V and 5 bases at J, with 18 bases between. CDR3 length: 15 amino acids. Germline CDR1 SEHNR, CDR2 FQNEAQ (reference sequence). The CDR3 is CASSRGAAAQYGYTF. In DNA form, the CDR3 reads TGTGCCAGCAGCCGCGGGGCCGCCGCCCAATATGGCTACACCTTC. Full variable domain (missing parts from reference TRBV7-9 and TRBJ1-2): DTGVSQNPRHKITKRGQNVTFRCDPISEHNRLYWYRQTLGQGPEFLTYFQNEAQLEKSRLLSDRFSAERPKGSFSTLEIQRTEQGDSAMYLCASSRGAAAQYGYTFGSGTRLTVV.

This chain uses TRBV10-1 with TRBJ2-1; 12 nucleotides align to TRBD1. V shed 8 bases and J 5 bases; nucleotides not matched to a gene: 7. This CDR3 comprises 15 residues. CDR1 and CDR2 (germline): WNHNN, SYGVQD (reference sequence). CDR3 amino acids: CASRAGTGGHNEQFF. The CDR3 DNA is TGCGCCAGCCGCGCCGGGACAGGGGGCCACAATGAGCAGTTCTTC.

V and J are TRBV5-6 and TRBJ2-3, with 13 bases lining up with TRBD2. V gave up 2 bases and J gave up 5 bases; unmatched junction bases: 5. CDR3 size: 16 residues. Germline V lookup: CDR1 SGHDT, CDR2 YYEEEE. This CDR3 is CASSFSTSGRLDTQYF. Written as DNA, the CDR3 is TGTGCCAGCAGCTTTTCGACTAGCGGGAGGTTAGATACGCAGTATTTT.

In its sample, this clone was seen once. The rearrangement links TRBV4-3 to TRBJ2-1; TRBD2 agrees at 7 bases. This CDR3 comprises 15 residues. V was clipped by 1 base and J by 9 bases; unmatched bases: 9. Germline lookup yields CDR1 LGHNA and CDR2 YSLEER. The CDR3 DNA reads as TGCGCCAGCAGCCAAGTTGGGACTAACAGCGGTGAGCAGTTCTTC. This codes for CASSQVGTNSGEQFF.

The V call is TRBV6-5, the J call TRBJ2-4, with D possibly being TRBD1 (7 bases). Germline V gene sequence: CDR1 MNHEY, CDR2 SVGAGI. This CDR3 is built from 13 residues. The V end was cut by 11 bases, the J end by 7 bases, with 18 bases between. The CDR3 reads CASLTGRLNIQYF. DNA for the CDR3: TGTGCCTCCCTGACAGGGAGGCTGAACATTCAGTACTTC.

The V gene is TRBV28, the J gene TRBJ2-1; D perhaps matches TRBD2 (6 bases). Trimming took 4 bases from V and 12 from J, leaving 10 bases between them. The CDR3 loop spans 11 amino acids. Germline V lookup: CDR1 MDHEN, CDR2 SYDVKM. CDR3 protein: CASSSSVPQFF. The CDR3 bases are TGTGCCAGCAGTTCTAGCGTACCGCAGTTCTTC. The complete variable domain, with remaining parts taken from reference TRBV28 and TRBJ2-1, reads DVKVTQSSRYLVKRTGEKVFLECVQDMDHENMFWYRQDPGLGLRLIYFSYDVKMKEKGDIPEGYSVSREKKERFSLILESASTNQTSMYLCASSSSVPQFFGPGTRLTVL.

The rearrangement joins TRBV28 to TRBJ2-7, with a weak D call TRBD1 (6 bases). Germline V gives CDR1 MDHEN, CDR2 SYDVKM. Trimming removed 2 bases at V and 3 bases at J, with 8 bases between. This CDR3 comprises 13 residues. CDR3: CASSLDRLYEQYF. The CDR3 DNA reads TGTGCCAGCAGTTTAGACAGGCTCTACGAGCAGTACTTC.

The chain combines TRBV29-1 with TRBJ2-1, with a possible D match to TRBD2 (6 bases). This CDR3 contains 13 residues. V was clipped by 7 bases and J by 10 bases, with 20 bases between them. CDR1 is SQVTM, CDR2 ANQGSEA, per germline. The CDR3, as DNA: TGCAGCGGAGGGGCCGGGAGCACGGTCGAGCAGTTCTTC. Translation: CSGGAGSTVEQFF.

The chain's CDR3 is CASSPRGLAGRELFF. CDR3 bases: TGTGCCAGCAGCCCAAGGGGACTAGCGGGGCGGGAGCTGTTTTTT. The rearrangement uses TRBV9 and TRBJ2-2, with 13 bases identical to TRBD2. Germline CDR1 SGDLS, CDR2 YYNGEE. V lost 4 bases, J lost 9 bases, and 6 bases stayed unmatched. The CDR3 extends over 15 amino acids. The full variable domain, completed using reference TRBV9 and TRBJ2-2, is DSGVTQTPKHLITATGQRVTLRCSPRSGDLSVYWYQQSLDQGLQFLIQYYNGEERAKGNILERFSAQQFPDLHSELNLSSLELGDSALYFCASSPRGLAGRELFFGEGSRLTVL.

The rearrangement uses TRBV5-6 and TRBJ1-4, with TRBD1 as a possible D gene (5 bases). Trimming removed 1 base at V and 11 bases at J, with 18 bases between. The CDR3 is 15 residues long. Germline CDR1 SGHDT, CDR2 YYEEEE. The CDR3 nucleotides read TGTGCCAGCAGCTTGCACCGCAATGGAGGGGACAAACTGTTTTTT. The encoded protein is CASSLHRNGGDKLFF.

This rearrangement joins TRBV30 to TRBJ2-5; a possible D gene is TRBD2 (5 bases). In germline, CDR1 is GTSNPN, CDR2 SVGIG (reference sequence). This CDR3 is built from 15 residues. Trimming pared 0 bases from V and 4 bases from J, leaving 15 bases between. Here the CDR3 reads CAWSVRQAGGETQYF. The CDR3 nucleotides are TGTGCCTGGAGTGTAAGGCAGGCCGGAGGAGAGACCCAGTACTTC.

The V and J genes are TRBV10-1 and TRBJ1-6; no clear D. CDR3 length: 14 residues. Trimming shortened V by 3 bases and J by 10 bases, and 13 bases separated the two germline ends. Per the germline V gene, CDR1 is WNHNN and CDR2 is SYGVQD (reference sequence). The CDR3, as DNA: TGCGCCAGCAGTGAAGGCCAGCCGGGGTCACCCCTCCACTTT. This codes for CASSEGQPGSPLHF.

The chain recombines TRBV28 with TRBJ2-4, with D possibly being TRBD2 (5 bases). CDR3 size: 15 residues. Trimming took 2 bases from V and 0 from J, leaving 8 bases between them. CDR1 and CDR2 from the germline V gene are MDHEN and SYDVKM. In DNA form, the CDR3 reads TGTGCCAGCAGTTTAGCCGGACTAGCCAAAAACATTCAGTACTTC. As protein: CASSLAGLAKNIQYF.

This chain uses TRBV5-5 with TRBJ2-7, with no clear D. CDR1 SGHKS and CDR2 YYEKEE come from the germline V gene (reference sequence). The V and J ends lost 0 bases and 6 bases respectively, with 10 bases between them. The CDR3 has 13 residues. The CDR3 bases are TGTGCCAGCAGCTTGGAGGTACAGACCGAGCAGTACTTC. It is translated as CASSLEVQTEQYF.

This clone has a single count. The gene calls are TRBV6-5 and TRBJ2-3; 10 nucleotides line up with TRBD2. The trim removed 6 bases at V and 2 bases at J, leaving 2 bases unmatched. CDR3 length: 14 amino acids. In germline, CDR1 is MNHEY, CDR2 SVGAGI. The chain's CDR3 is CASRLAGATDTQYF. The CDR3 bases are TGTGCCAGCAGGCTAGCGGGGGCCACAGATACGCAGTATTTT.

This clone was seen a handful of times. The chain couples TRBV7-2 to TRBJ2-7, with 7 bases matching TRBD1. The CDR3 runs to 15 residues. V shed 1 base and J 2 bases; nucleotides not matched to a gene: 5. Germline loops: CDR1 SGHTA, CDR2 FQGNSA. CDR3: CASSLEVGQTYEQYF. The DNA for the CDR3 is TGTGCCAGCAGCTTAGAGGTGGGACAGACCTACGAGCAGTACTTC.

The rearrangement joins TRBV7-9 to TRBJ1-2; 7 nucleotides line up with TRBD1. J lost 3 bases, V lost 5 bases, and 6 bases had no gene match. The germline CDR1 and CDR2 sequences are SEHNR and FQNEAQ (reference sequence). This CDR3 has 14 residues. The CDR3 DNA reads TGTGCCAGCAGCCCTACAGGGGCCGACTATGGCTACACCTTC. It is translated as CASSPTGADYGYTF.

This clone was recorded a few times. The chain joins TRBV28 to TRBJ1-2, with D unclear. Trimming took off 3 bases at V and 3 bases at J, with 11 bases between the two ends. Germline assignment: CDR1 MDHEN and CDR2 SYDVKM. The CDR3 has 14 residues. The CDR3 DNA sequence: TGTGCCAGCAGTTTGGCCCAATTCGACTATGGCTACACCTTC. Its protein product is CASSLAQFDYGYTF.

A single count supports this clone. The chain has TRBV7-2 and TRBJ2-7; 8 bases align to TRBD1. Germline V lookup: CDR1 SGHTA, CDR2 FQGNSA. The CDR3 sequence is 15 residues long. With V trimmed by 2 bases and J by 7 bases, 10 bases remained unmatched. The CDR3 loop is CASSLTGGSVGEQYF. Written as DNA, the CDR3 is TGTGCCAGCAGCTTAACAGGGGGGTCGGTTGGGGAGCAGTACTTC.

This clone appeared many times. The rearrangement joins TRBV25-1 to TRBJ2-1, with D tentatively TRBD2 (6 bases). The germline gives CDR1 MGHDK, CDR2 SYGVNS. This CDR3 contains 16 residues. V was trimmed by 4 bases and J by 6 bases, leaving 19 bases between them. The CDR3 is CASSAPGLAQANEQFF. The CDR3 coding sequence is TGTGCCAGCAGTGCCCCGGGACTCGCGCAAGCCAATGAGCAGTTCTTC.